A few counts support the clone carrying this TCR beta chain. TCR beta CDR3 region amplification was performed from RNA transcripts. A first-round RT-PCR of the TCR CDR3 used the HTBI primer set. TCRdb used MiXCR to reprocess the multiplex PCR reads, holding one entry per CDR3 protein. The data show 490,000 or so distinct CDR3 sequences, less than 25% seen once. The junction had 12 bases not matched to a gene; V was cut back by 5 bases and J by 11 bases. Germline lookup yields CDR1 ENHRY and CDR2 SYGVKD. The CDR3 runs 14 residues. This record belongs to a study of T cells in Graves' hyperthyroidism and ophthalmopathy.

V and J are TRBV10-3 and TRBJ1-2; 9 nucleotides line up with TRBD1. Sample: blood. The TCR comes from a woman in her 70s with Graves' ophthalmopathy. CDR3 amino acids: CAISSPGQGLGYTF. The DNA of the CDR3 is TGTGCCATCAGTAGTCCGGGACAGGGACTTGGGTACACCTTC.